What follows are 19 T cell receptor beta chains derived from one specimen sequenced in a study of T cell repertoires in cytomegalovirus infection. TCRdb redid the calling of the reads with MiXCR, one entry per CDR3 protein. The sample lists some 180,000 distinct CDR3 sequences; 17% were seen once. The sequenced sample was CD8+ T cells from PBMCs. The receptor source for this set is a human donor in good health (CMV status not recorded). Some clones in this sample may be carry-over from other donors' samples.

The chain carries TRBV6-2 or TRBV6-3 and TRBJ1-1; no definite D call. CDR3 size: 11 residues. The germline CDR1 and CDR2 sequences are MNHEY and SVGEGT. V dropped 7 bases and J dropped 8 bases, with 11 bases sitting between them. The CDR3 coding sequence is TGTGCCAGCATTCGGAACGCCGAAGCTTTCTTT. Protein: CASIRNAEAFF.

The V gene is TRBV12-3 or TRBV12-4, the J gene TRBJ2-7; D may correspond to TRBD1 or TRBD2 (5 bases each). This CDR3 has 13 amino acids. Deletions cut 5 bases from V and 6 bases from J, with 14 bases between. In DNA, the CDR3 is TGTGCCAGCAGTCCCCAGGGCGGGCCCGAGCAGTACTTC. Its translation is CASSPQGGPEQYF.

The gene calls are TRBV7-9 and TRBJ1-1, with TRBD1 matching over 7 bases. The CDR3 length is 13 residues. Germline loops: CDR1 SEHNR, CDR2 FQNEAQ (reference sequence). The J segment lost 6 bases and the V segment lost 7 bases, leaving 8 bases of the junction unmatched. CDR3 nucleotide sequence: TGTGCCAGCACCAACGGGACAGCCCCTGAAGCTTTCTTT. It encodes CASTNGTAPEAFF. The full variable domain, its missing parts supplied by reference TRBV7-9 and TRBJ1-1, is DTGVSQNPRHKITKRGQNVTFRCDPISEHNRLYWYRQTLGQGPEFLTYFQNEAQLEKSRLLSDRFSAERPKGSFSTLEIQRTEQGDSAMYLCASTNGTAPEAFFGQGTRLTVV.

The V and J genes are TRBV13 and TRBJ2-3; D unclear. Trimming left V 5 bases short and J 6 bases short, with 9 bases between. The CDR3 runs 12 residues. Germline CDR1 is PRHDT and CDR2 is FYEKMQ (reference sequence). CDR3 residues: CASSGDRDTQYF. In DNA, the CDR3 is TGTGCCAGCAGCGGAGATCGGGATACGCAGTATTTT.

This clonotype was counted once. The chain uses TRBV13 and TRBJ2-7; tentatively, D is TRBD1 (5 bases). The CDR3 is made up of 15 amino acids. V gave up 0 bases and J gave up 2 bases, with 11 bases separating them. The germline gives CDR1 PRHDT, CDR2 FYEKMQ (reference sequence). The CDR3 protein is CASSLGKGNTYEQYF. CDR3 DNA: TGTGCCAGCAGCTTAGGTAAGGGGAATACCTACGAGCAGTACTTC.

The chain has TRBV20-1 and TRBJ1-2; D perhaps matches TRBD1 (5 bases). Germline V gene lookup returns CDR1 DFQATT and CDR2 SNEGSKA (reference sequence). V lost 2 bases and J lost 0, with 13 bases in between. The CDR3 runs to 15 residues. The CDR3 spells CSARNSMTANYGYTF. As DNA, the CDR3 is TGCAGTGCTAGAAATTCCATGACAGCTAACTATGGCTACACCTTC.

This clonotype was recorded a few times. The V call is TRBV7-6, the J call TRBJ1-1; 7 nucleotides align to TRBD1. This CDR3 is built from 17 residues. Germline loops: CDR1 SGHVS, CDR2 FNYEAQ. V was clipped by 5 bases and J by 3 bases; unmatched bases: 15. DNA for the CDR3: TGTGCCAGCAGCCGCTCAAACTACGACAGGGTGGACACTGAAGCTTTCTTT. It translates to CASSRSNYDRVDTEAFF.

This clonotype was seen just once. The genes are TRBV9 and TRBJ1-1; no clear D. The CDR3 loop spans 16 amino acids. CDR1 and CDR2 (germline): SGDLS, YYNGEE. Trimming took off 0 bases at V and 0 bases at J, with 12 bases between the two ends. This CDR3 is CASSVEPGEMNTEAFF. The CDR3 DNA follows: TGTGCCAGCAGCGTAGAGCCCGGGGAGATGAACACTGAAGCTTTCTTT.

The chain links TRBV28 to TRBJ2-3; 11 bases map to TRBD2. The CDR3 totals 17 residues. Germline CDR1 reads MDHEN; CDR2 reads SYDVKM. Unmatched junction bases numbered 10, after V lost 3 bases and J lost 5 bases. CDR3 region: CASSFPPSGGLEDTQYF. CDR3 DNA sequence: TGTGCCAGCAGTTTCCCGCCTAGCGGGGGGTTGGAAGATACGCAGTATTTT.

The gene calls are TRBV12-3 or TRBV12-4 and TRBJ2-4, with D maybe TRBD1 (6 bases). The CDR3 length is 15 residues. The V end was cut by 6 bases, the J end by 0 bases, with 12 bases between. CDR3 in amino acids: CASRQGKLAKNIQYF. For the CDR3, the DNA is TGTGCCAGCAGACAGGGAAAATTAGCCAAAAACATTCAGTACTTC.

This chain joins TRBV7-2 and TRBJ2-2; TRBD2 aligns across 15 bases. Trimming took 1 base from V and 6 from J; bases not matched to a gene: 9. The V gene's germline CDR1 is SGHTA and CDR2 FQGNSA. The CDR3 spans 19 residues. In DNA form, the CDR3 reads TGTGCCAGCAGCTTAGGTGGACTAGCGGGGGGGCGTTACCCCGGGGAGCTGTTTTTT. Translating gives CASSLGGLAGGRYPGELFF.

This clonotype was seen just once. V gene TRBV28 combines with J gene TRBJ2-7; D is unclear. Germline loops: CDR1 MDHEN, CDR2 SYDVKM. The CDR3 contains 13 residues. V lost 2 bases to trimming and J lost 1 base, with 6 bases between them. CDR3 coding DNA: TGTGCCAGCAGTTTAGCGGAATCCTACGAGCAGTACTTC. This encodes CASSLAESYEQYF.

This clonotype appeared a few times. V and J are TRBV12-3 or TRBV12-4 and TRBJ2-7; TRBD2 is a possible D gene (6 bases). The CDR3 has 15 amino acids. The germline V and J ends were trimmed by 6 bases and 2 bases, with 17 bases remaining between them. This CDR3 is CASSSGGRLTYEQYF. CDR3 coding DNA: TGTGCCAGCAGCTCCGGGGGACGGCTAACCTACGAGCAGTACTTC.

This clonotype was detected only a few times. The chain joins TRBV7-8 to TRBJ2-7; D might be TRBD2 (5 bases). There are 13 residues in the CDR3. V lost 6 bases, J lost 0 bases, and 9 bases lay in between. Germline V gene sequence: CDR1 SGHVS, CDR2 FQNEAQ. The CDR3 nucleotides are TGTGCCAGCAGAGAGGGCAGCTCCTACGAGCAGTACTTC. Translated: CASREGSSYEQYF.

This clonotype was seen only once. The junction differs from germline at one of its ends, possibly a read error. The J gene is TRBJ2-1, the V gene TRBV4-1; perhaps TRBD2 as D (5 bases). Germline CDR1 reads MGHRA; CDR2 reads YSYEKL. The CDR3 has 19 residues. The DNA for the CDR3 is TGTGCCAGCAGCACTTCCCCCGGGAATAGACTCCACTCCTACAATGAGCAGTTCTTC. Its translation is CASSTSPGNRLHSYNEQFF.

As for this clonotype: Compared with germline, one end of the junction differs, possibly owing to a read error. The V call is TRBV27, the J call TRBJ2-7, with a tentative D call TRBD1 (5 bases). Germline CDR1 reads MNHEY; CDR2 reads SMNVEV (reference sequence). This CDR3 contains 15 residues. CDR3 in amino acids: CASRLFWQGTDEQYF. The CDR3 DNA sequence: TGTGCCAGCCGTTTATTTTGGCAGGGTACCGACGAGCAGTACTTC.

Only a few counts were recorded for this clonotype. The rearrangement joins TRBV12-3 or TRBV12-4 to TRBJ2-5; D remains ambiguous. With 3 bases removed from V and 3 bases from J, the gap between germline ends came to 8 bases. The CDR3 sequence is 13 residues long. CDR3 sequence (DNA): TGTGCCAGCAGTTTCGTCCAGGAAGAGACCCAGTACTTC. Translated, it gives CASSFVQEETQYF.

This clonotype is labeled medium-sized (0.01 to 0.1%). V is TRBV20-1 and J is TRBJ1-1; 8 bases match TRBD1. With V trimmed by 2 bases and J by 1 base, 24 bases remained unmatched. In germline, CDR1 is DFQATT, CDR2 SNEGSKA (reference sequence). This CDR3 has 21 amino acids. CDR3 sequence: CSARLLPDRASRRAKNTEAFF. CDR3 DNA: TGCAGTGCTAGACTCTTACCGGACAGGGCGTCACGGAGGGCAAAGAACACTGAAGCTTTCTTT.

This clonotype was counted only a few times. DNA for the CDR3: TGCGCCAGCAGCCAAGCTCGGGGTCCCACCTACGAGCAGTACTTC. Translating gives CASSQARGPTYEQYF. The chain has TRBV4-1 and TRBJ2-7, with D perhaps matching TRBD2 (5 bases). The CDR3 length is 15 residues. The germline V and J ends were trimmed by 1 base and 2 bases, with 12 bases remaining between them. The germline gives CDR1 MGHRA, CDR2 YSYEKL.